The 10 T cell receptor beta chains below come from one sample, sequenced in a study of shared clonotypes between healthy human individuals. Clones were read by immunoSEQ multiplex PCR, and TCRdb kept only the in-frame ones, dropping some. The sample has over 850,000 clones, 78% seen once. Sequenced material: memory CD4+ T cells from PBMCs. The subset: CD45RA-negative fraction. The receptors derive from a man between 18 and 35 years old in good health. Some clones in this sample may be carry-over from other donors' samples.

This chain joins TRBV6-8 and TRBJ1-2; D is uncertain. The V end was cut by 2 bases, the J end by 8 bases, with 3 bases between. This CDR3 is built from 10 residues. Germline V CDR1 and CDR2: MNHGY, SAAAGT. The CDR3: CASSYRGYTF. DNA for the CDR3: TGTGCCAGCAGTTACAGGGGCTACACCTTC.

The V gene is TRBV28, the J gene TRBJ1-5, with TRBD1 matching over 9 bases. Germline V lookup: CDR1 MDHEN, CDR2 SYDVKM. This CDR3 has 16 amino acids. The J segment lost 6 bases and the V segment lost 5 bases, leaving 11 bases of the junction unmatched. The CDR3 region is CASSAAGTGSTQPQHF. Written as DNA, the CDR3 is TGTGCCAGCAGTGCCGCCGGGACAGGGAGTACTCAGCCCCAGCATTTT.

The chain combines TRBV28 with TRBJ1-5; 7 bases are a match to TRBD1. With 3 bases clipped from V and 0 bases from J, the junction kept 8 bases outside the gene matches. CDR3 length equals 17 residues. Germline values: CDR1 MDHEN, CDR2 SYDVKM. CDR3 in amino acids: CASSFYPGQYSNQPQHF. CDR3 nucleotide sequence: TGTGCCAGCAGTTTCTACCCGGGACAGTATAGCAATCAGCCCCAGCATTTT.

CDR3 region: CASSSGTVREKLFF. The CDR3 region has the DNA TGCGCCAGCAGCTCCGGGACAGTAAGAGAAAAACTGTTTTTT. The chain uses TRBV5-1 and TRBJ1-4; 7 bases align to TRBD1. From germline, CDR1 is SGHRS and CDR2 YFSETQ. This CDR3 has 14 residues. The junction had 7 bases not matched to a gene; V was cut back by 3 bases and J by 8 bases. The full variable domain, with the rest looked up from reference TRBV5-1 and TRBJ1-4, is KAGVTQTPRYLIKTRGQQVTLSCSPISGHRSVSWYQQTPGQGLQFLFEYFSETQRNKGNFPGRFSGRQFSNSRSEMNVSTLELGDSALYLCASSSGTVREKLFFGSGTQLSVL.

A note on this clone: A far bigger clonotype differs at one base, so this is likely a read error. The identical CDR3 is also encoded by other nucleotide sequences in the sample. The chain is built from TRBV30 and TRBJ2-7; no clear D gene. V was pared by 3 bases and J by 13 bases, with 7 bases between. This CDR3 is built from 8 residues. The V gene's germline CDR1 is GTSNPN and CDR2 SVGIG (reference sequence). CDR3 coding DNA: TGTGCCTGGAGCCTCGCCTACTTC. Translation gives CAWSLAYF.

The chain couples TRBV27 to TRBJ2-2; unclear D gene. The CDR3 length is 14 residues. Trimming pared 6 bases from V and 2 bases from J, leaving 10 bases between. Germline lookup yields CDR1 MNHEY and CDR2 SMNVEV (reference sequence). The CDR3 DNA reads TGTGCCAGCAGCCGACCCTTAAACACCGGGGAGCTGTTTTTT. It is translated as CASSRPLNTGELFF.

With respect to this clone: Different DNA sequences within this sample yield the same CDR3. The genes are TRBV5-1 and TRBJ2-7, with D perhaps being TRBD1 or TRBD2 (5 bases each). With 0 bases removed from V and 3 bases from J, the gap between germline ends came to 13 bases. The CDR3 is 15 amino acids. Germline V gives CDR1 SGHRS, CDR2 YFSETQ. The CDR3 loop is CASSLGPGTGYEQYF. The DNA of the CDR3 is TGCGCCAGCAGCTTGGGACCCGGGACGGGCTACGAGCAGTACTTC.

The CDR3 DNA is TGTGCCAGCAGCCTCTACGCACTTGGGGGTACCGGGGAGCTGTTTTTT. Translation: CASSLYALGGTGELFF. This rearrangement joins TRBV11-2 to TRBJ2-2, with D perhaps matching TRBD1 or TRBD2 (5 bases each). V lost 5 bases and J 5 bases, leaving 18 bases between the germline ends. Germline V CDR1 and CDR2: SGHAT, FQNNGV. There are 16 residues in the CDR3.

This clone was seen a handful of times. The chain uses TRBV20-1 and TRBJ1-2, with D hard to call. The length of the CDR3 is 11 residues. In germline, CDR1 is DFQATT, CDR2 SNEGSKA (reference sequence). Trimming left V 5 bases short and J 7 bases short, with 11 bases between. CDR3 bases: TGCAGTGCTGGCGGGGTGCTTGGCTACACCTTC. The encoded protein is CSAGGVLGYTF.

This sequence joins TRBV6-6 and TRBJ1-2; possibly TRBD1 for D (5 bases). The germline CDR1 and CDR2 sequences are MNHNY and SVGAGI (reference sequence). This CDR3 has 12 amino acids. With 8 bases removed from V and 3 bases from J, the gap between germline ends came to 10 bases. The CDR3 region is CASEQGHYGYTF. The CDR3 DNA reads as TGTGCCAGCGAGCAGGGTCACTATGGCTACACCTTC.